This T cell receptor beta chain appears in the sequencing data of a study of T cells after yellow fever vaccination. Study-wide findings and caveats: Within FACS-sorted repertoires, abundant clonotypes contaminating from the bulk population could be present.

TCRdb re-called the 5' RACE reads through MiXCR, storing one row per CDR3 protein. The repertoire holds hundreds of thousands of distinct CDR3 sequences, roughly 9.4% seen once, with roughly 18% in the top ten. This clonotype has ten or more counts. Its specificity is not known. With 0 bases clipped from V and 0 bases from J, the junction kept 5 bases outside the gene matches. The CDR3 has 17 residues. CDR1 SGHVS and CDR2 FQNEAQ come from the germline V gene. The sequence was collected from a young man who received the YFV17D yellow fever vaccine. The chain has TRBV7-8 and TRBJ1-5; 7 positions match TRBD1. This specimen was PBMCs, taken on the day of the first yellow fever vaccination. CDR3 residues: CASSLARDSYSNQPQHF. CDR3 nucleotide sequence: TGTGCCAGCAGCTTAGCCCGGGACAGTTATAGCAATCAGCCCCAGCATTTT.